This T cell receptor beta chain was obtained from a study of metastatic and nonmetastatic thyroid tumors. Looking at the study overall: Patients with malignant and benign thyroid disease provided blood and tumor or nodule tissue, whose repertoires were compared. Whole-study findings and limits: Malignant tumors reportedly showed significantly higher TCR beta diversity than benign nodules in both blood and tumor.

Thyroid surgery was performed in patients who had received no treatment beforehand. In the original processing: The authors used CDR3 differences across clinicopathological groups to build a distant-metastasis classifier for papillary thyroid cancer. TCRdb reprocessed the PCR reads via MiXCR. These V and J calls originate from TCRdb's pipeline instead of the authors' own analysis. The sample contains over 25,000 clones, approximately 4% of which appear only once. This clone was counted many times. The antigen is not known. The V end was cut by 3 bases, the J end by 0 bases, with 9 bases between. Germline V gene data show CDR1 as LNHDA and CDR2 as SQIVND (reference sequence). The CDR3 totals 16 residues.

Material: blood. This chain connects TRBV19 to TRBJ2-6; D gene uncertain. This clonotype was obtained from a female donor with papillary thyroid cancer or a benign thyroid nodule (not recorded which). Some clones in this sample may be carry-over from other donors' samples. This CDR3 is CASSIERFSGANVLTF. DNA for the CDR3: TGTGCCAGTAGTATCGAGAGATTCTCTGGGGCCAACGTCCTGACTTTC.